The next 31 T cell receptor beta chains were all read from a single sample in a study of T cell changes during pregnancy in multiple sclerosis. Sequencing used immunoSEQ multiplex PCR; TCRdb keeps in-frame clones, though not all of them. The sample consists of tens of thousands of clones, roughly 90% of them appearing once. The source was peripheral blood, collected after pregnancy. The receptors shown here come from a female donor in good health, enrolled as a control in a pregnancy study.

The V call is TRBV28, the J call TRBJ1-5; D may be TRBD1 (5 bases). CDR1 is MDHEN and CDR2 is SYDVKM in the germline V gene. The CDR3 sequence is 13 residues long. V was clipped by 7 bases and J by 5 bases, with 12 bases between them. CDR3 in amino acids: CASMYRIHQPQHF. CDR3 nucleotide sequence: TGTGCCAGCATGTACAGGATCCATCAGCCCCAGCATTTT.

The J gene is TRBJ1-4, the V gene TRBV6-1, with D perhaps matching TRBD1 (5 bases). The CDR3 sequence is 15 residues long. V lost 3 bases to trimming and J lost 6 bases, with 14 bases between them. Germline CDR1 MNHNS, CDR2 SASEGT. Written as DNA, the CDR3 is TGTGCCAGCAGTGAGGAAGGGGCGCCCTATGAAAAACTGTTTTTT. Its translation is CASSEEGAPYEKLFF.

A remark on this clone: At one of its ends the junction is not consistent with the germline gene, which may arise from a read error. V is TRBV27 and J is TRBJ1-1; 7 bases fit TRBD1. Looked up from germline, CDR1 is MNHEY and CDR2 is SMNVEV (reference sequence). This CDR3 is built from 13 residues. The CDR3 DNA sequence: TGTGCCAGCAGTCTATCGGGACAGCCTGAAGCTTTCTTT. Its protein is CASSLSGQPEAFF.

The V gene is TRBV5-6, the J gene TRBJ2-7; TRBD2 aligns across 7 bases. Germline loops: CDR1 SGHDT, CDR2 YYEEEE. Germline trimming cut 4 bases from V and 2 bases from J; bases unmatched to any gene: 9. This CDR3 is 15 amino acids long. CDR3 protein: CASSRWGGSTYEQYF. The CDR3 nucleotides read TGTGCCAGCAGCCGATGGGGGGGGTCGACCTACGAGCAGTACTTC.

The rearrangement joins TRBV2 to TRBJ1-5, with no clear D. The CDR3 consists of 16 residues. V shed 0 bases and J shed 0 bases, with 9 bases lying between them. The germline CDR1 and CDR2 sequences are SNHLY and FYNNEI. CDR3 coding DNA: TGTGCCAGCAGTGAAGCTGGAGGAGATAGCAATCAGCCCCAGCATTTT. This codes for CASSEAGGDSNQPQHF.

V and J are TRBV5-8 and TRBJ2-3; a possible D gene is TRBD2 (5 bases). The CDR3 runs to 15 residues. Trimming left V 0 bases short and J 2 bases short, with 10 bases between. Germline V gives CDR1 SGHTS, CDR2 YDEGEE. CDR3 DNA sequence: TGTGCCAGCAGCTTGGGTACCGGGGACACAGATACGCAGTATTTT. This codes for CASSLGTGDTDTQYF.

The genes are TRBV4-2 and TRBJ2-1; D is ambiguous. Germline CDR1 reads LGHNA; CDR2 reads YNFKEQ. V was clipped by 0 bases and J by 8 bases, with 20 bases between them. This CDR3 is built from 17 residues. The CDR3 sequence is CASSQDVRGSRIYEQFF. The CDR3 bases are TGTGCCAGCAGCCAAGATGTTCGCGGCAGTCGGATTTATGAGCAGTTCTTC.

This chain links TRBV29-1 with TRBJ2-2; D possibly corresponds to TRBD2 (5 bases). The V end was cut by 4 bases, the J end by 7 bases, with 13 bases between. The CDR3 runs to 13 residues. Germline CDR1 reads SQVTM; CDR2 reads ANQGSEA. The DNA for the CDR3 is TGCAGCGTTGCTCGGACTGTTCGCGGGGAGCTGTTTTTT. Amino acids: CSVARTVRGELFF.

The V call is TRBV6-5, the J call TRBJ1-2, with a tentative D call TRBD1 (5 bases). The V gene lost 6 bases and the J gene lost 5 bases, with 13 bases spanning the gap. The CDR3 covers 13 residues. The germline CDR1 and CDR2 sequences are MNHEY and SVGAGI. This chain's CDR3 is CASSIDSYYGYTF. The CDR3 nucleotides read TGTGCCAGCAGCATCGACAGCTATTATGGCTACACCTTC.

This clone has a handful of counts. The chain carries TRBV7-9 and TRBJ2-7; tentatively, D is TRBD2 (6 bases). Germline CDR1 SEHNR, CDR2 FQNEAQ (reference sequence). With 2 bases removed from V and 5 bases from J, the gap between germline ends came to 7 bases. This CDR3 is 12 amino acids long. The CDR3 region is CASSLIADEQYF. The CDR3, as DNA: TGTGCCAGCAGCTTAATAGCGGACGAGCAGTACTTC.

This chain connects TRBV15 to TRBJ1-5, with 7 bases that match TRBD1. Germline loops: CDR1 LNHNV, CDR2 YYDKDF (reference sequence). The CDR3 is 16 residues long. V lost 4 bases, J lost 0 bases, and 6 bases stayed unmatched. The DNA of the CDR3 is TGTGCCACCAGCAATTCCGGGACAGATAGCAATCAGCCCCAGCATTTT. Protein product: CATSNSGTDSNQPQHF.

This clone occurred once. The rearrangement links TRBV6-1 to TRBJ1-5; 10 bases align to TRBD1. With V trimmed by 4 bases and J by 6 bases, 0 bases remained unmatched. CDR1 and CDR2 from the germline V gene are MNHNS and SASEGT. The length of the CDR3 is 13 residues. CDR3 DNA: TGTGCCAGCAGTGGGGACAGGGGTCAGCCCCAGCATTTT. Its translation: CASSGDRGQPQHF.

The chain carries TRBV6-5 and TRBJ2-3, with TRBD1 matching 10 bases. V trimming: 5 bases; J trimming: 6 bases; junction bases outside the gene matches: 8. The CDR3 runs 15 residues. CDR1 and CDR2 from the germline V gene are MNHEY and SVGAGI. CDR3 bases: TGTGCCAGCAGTCAGACAGGGGGCGAATGGGATACGCAGTATTTT. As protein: CASSQTGGEWDTQYF.

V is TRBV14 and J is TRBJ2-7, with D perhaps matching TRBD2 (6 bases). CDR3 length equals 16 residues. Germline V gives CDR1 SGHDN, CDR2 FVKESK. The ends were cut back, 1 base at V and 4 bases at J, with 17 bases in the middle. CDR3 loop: CASSQVWGGAEYEQYF. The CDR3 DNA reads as TGTGCCAGCAGCCAAGTTTGGGGCGGGGCTGAATACGAGCAGTACTTC.

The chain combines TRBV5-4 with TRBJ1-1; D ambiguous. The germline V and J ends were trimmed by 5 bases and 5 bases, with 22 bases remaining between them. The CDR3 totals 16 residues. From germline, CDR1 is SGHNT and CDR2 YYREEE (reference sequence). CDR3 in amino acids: CASSLDQAFGGTEAFF. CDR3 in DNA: TGTGCCAGCAGTTTAGACCAGGCCTTCGGTGGGACTGAAGCTTTCTTT.

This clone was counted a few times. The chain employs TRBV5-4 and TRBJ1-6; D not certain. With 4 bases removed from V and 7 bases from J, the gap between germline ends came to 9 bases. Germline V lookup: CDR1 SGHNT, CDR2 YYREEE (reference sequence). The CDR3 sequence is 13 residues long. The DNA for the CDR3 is TGTGCCAGCAGCGCCGCAGGAAATTCACCCCTCCACTTT. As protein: CASSAAGNSPLHF.

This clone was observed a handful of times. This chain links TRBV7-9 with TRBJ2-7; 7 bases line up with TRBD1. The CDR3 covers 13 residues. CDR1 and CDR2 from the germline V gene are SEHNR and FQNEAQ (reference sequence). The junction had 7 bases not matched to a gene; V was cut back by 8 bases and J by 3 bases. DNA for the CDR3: TGTGCCAGCGGGGGACAGACCCTCTACGAGCAGTACTTC. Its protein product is CASGGQTLYEQYF.

CDR3 bases: TGTGCCAGCAGCCCGCTAGCGGGGGGCCTGAGCTCCTACGAGCAGTACTTC. Amino acid sequence: CASSPLAGGLSSYEQYF. This chain joins TRBV5-6 and TRBJ2-7, with 11 bases that match TRBD2. V shed 4 bases and J 0 bases; nucleotides not matched to a gene: 9. There are 17 residues in the CDR3. Germline V gene data show CDR1 as SGHDT and CDR2 as YYEEEE.

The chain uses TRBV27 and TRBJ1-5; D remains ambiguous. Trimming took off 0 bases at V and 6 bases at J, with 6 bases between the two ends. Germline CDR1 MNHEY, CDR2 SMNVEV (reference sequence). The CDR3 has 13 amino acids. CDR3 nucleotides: TGTGCCAGCAGTTTATCGTCTTTTCAGCCCCAGCATTTT. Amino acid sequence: CASSLSSFQPQHF.

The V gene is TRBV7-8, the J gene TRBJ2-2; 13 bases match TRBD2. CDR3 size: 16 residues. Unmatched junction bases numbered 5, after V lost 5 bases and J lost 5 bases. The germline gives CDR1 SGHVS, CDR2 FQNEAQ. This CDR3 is CASSRLAGGGTGELFF. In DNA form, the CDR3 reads TGTGCCAGCAGCCGACTAGCGGGAGGCGGAACCGGGGAGCTGTTTTTT.

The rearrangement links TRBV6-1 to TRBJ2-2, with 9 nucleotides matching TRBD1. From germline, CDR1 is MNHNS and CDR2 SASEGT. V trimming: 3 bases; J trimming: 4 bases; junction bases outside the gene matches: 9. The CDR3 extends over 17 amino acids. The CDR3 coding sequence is TGTGCCAGCAGTGACGAACAGGGGGCGCAGGCCACCGGGGAGCTGTTTTTT. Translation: CASSDEQGAQATGELFF.

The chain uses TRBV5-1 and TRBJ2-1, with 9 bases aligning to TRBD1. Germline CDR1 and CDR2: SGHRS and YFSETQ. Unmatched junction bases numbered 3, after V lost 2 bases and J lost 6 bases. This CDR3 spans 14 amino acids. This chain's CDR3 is CASSFRTGANEQFF. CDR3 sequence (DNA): TGCGCCAGCAGCTTCAGGACAGGGGCCAATGAGCAGTTCTTC.

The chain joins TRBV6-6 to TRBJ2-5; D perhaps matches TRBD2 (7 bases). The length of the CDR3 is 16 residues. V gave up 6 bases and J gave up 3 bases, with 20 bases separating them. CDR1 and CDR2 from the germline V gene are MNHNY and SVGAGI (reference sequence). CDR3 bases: TGTGCCAGCAGGCCCGAAGGGGGGGGCCCGAAAGAGACCCAGTACTTC. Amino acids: CASRPEGGGPKETQYF.

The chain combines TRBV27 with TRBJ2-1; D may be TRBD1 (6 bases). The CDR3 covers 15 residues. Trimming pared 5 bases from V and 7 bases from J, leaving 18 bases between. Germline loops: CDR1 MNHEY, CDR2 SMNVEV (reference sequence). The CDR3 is CASSKLQGVGNEQFF. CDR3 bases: TGTGCCAGCAGTAAACTACAGGGAGTGGGGAATGAGCAGTTCTTC.

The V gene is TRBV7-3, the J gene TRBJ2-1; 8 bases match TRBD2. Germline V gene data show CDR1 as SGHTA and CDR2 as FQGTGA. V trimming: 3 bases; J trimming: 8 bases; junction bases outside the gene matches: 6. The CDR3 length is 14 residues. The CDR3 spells CASSFNGRVDEQFF. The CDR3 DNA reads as TGTGCCAGCAGCTTCAACGGGAGGGTCGATGAGCAGTTCTTC. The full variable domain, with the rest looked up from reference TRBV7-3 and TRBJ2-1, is GAGVSQTPSNKVTEKGKYVELRCDPISGHTALYWYRQSLGQGPEFLIYFQGTGAADDSGLPNDRFFAVRPEGSVSTLKIQRTERGDSAVYLCASSFNGRVDEQFFGPGTRLTVL.

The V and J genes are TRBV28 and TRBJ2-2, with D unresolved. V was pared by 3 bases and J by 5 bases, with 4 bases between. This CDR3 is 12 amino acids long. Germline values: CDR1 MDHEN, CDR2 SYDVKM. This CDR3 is CASSLTTGELFF. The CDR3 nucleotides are TGTGCCAGCAGTTTGACAACCGGGGAGCTGTTTTTT.

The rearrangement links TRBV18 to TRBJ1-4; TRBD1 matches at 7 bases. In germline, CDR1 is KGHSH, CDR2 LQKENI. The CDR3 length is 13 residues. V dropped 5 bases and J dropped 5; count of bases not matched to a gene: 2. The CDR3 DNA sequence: TGTGCCAGCTCAAGGGACAGAAATGAAAAACTGTTTTTT. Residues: CASSRDRNEKLFF.

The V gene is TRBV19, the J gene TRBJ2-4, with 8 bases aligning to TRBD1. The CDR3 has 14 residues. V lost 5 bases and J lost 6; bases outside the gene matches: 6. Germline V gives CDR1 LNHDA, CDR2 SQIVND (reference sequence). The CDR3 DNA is TGTGCCAGTAGTTCTCCGGGACAGGTAAACATTCAGTACTTC. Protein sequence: CASSSPGQVNIQYF.

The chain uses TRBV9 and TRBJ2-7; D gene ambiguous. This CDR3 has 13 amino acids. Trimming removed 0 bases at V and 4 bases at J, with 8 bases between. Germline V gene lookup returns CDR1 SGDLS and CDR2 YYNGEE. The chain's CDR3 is CASSVATGYEQYF. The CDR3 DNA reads TGTGCCAGCAGCGTAGCTACCGGGTACGAGCAGTACTTC.

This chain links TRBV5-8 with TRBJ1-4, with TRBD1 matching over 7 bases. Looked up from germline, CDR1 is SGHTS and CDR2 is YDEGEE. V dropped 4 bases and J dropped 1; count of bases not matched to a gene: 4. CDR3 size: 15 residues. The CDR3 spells CASSTGEGTNEKLFF. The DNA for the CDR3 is TGTGCCAGCAGCACAGGGGAAGGAACTAATGAAAAACTGTTTTTT.

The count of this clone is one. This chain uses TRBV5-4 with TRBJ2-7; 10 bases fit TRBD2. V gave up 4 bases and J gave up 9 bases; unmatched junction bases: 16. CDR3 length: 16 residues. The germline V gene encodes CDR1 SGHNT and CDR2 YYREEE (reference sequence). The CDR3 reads CASSKDPLLAGEGQYF. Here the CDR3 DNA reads TGTGCCAGCAGCAAAGACCCCCTTCTAGCGGGGGAGGGGCAGTACTTC.